This T cell receptor (beta chain) was obtained from a study of blood T cell repertoires in COVID-19. Whole-study context: Italy, Spain and the United States were the sources of the convalescent and acute COVID-19 samples.

The repertoire was sequenced with immunoSEQ multiplex PCR; TCRdb's copy has only in-frame clones and lacks some. The table lists 70,000 to 80,000 clones, roughly 86% of them singletons. CDR1 and CDR2 from the germline V gene are LGHDT and YNNKEL (reference sequence). The V and J ends lost 4 bases and 0 bases respectively, with 4 bases between them. The CDR3 has 13 amino acids. Sequences were obtained from peripheral blood. This receptor was obtained from an older woman with acute or convalescent COVID-19. The chain recombines TRBV3-1 (or the pseudogene TRBV3-2) with TRBJ2-1; no clear D gene. The DNA of the CDR3 is TGTGCCAGCAGCCGGAGCTCCTACAATGAGCAGTTCTTC. Its protein is CASSRSSYNEQFF.